This TCR beta chain was recovered during a study of technical replicates of blood from several donors. TCRdb's table, derived via immunoSEQ multiplex PCR, lists solely in-frame clones and lacks some. The data show about 80,000 clones, with around 89% seen just once and less than 0.5% held by the top ten. V shed 5 bases and J 4 bases; nucleotides not matched to a gene: 8. Germline CDR1 and CDR2: SGHAT and FQNNGV. This CDR3 comprises 15 residues. Input material: T cells isolated from PBMCs. This chain joins TRBV11-2 and TRBJ1-3; 7 bases are shared with TRBD1. The origin of this receptor is a human donor in good health. CDR3 sequence reads: CASSSHRGAGNTIYF. CDR3 in DNA: TGTGCCAGCAGCAGCCACAGGGGCGCCGGAAACACCATATATTTT.